This T cell receptor (beta chain) was sequenced for a study of blood T cell repertoires in COVID-19. On the study more broadly: The samples span acute and convalescent COVID-19 from the United States, Italy and Spain. Nucleic acid was either cDNA or gDNA, and it came from T cells, B-cell-depleted T cells, or PBMCs.

For this clone: Other DNA sequences in this sample translate to the same CDR3.

CDR3 size: 13 residues. Trimming pared 0 bases from V and 8 bases from J, leaving 10 bases between. The germline gives CDR1 ENHRY, CDR2 SYGVKD. As processed by the authors: Amplification from reference gene primers served as the basis for estimated nucleated cell counts. Libraries were prepared by immunoSEQ multiplex PCR; TCRdb keeps only in-frame clonotypes and omits some of them. Clone size and V and J calls were adopted from that table, with D and trimming inferred from the DNA. The sample has about 46,000 clones, around nine tenths seen once. The sequence was collected from a man aged 55 to 70 with active or convalescent COVID-19. The V gene is TRBV10-3, the J gene TRBJ1-2; D gene uncertain. Sequencing was performed on peripheral blood. CDR3 in DNA: TGTGCCATCAGTGAGTCGACGGGTTACGGCTACACCTTC. It translates to CAISESTGYGYTF.